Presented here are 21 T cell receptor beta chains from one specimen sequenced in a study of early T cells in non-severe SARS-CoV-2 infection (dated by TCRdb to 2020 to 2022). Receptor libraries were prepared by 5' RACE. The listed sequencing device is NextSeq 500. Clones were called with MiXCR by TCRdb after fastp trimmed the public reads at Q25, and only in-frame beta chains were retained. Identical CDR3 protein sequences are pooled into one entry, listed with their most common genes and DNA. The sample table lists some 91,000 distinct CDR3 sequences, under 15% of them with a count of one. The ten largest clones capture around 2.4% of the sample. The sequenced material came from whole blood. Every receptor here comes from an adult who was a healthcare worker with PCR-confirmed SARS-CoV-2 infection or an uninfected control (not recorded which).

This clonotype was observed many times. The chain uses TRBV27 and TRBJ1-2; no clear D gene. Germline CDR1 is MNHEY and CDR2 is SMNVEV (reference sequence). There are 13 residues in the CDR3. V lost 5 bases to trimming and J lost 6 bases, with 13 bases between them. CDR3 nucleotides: TGTGCCAGCAGTGTGCGGGGAGGAGATGGCTACACCTTC. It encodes CASSVRGGDGYTF.

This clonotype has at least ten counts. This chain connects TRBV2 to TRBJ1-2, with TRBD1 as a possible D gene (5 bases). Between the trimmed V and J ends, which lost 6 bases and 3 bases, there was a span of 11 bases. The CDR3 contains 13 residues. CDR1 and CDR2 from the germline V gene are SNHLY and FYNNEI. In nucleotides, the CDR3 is TGTGCCAGCAGCCGGGACTCCTACTATGGCTACACCTTC. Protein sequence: CASSRDSYYGYTF.

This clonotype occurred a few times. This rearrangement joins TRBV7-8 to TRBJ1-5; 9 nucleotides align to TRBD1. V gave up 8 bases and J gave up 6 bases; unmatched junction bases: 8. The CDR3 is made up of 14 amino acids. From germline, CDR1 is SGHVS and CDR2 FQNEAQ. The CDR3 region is CASGGTGGRQPQHF. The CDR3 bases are TGTGCCAGCGGAGGAACAGGGGGCCGTCAGCCCCAGCATTTT.

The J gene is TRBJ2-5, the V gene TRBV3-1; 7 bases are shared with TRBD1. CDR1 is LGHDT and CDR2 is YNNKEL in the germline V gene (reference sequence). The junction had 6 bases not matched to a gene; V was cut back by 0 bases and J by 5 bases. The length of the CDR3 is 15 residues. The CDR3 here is CASSQEGHRGETQYF. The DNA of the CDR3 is TGTGCCAGCAGCCAAGAGGGTCACAGGGGTGAGACCCAGTACTTC.

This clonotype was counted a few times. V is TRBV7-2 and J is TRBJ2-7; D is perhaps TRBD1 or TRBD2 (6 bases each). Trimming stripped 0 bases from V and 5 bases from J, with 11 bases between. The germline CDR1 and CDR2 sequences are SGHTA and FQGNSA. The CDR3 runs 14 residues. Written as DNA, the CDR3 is TGTGCCAGCAGCTTAGCGCTGGGGGGCCACGAGCAGTACTTC. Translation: CASSLALGGHEQYF.

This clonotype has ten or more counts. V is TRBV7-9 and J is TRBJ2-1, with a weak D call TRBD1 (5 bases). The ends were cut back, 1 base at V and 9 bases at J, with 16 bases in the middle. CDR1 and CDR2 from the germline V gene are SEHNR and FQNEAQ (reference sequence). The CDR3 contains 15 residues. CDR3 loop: CASSLGGQGVSEQFF. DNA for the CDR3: TGTGCCAGCAGCTTAGGGGGTCAGGGTGTATCTGAGCAGTTCTTC.

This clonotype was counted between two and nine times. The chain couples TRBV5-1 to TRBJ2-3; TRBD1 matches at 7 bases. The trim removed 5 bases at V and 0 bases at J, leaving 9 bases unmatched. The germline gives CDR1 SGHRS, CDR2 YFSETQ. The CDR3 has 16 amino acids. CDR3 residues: CASRETGIGSTDTQYF. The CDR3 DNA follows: TGCGCCAGCAGAGAGACAGGGATTGGAAGCACAGATACGCAGTATTTT.

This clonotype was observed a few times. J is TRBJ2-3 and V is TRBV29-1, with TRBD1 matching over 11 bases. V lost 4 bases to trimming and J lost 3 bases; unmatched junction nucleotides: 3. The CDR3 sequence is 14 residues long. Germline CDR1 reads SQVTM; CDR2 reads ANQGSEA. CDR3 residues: CSVAGTGGTDTQYF. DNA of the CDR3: TGCAGCGTTGCCGGGACAGGGGGAACAGATACGCAGTATTTT.

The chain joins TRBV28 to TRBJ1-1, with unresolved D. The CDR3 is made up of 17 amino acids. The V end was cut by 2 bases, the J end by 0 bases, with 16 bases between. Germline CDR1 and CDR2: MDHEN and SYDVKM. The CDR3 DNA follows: TGTGCCAGCAGTTTAAAGACAACAAGGATCGTGAACACTGAAGCTTTCTTT. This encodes CASSLKTTRIVNTEAFF.

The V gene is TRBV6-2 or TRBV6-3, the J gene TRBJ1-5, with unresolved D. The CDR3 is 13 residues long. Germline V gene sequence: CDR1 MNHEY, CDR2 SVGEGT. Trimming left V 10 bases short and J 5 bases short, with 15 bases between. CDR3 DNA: TGTGCCATCCGGATCGTTGGTTATCAGCCCCAGCATTTT. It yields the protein CAIRIVGYQPQHF.

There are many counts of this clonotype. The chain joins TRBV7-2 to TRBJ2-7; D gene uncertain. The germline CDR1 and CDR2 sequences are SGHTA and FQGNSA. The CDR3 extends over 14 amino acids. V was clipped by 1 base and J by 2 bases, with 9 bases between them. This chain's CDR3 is CASSLVVLTYEQYF. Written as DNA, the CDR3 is TGTGCCAGCAGCTTAGTGGTACTCACCTACGAGCAGTACTTC. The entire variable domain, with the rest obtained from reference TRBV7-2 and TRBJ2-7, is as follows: GAGVSQSPSNKVTEKGKDVELRCDPISGHTALYWYRQSLGQGLEFLIYFQGNSAPDKSGLPSDRFSAERTGGSVSTLTIQRTQQEDSAVYLCASSLVVLTYEQYFGPGTRLTVT.

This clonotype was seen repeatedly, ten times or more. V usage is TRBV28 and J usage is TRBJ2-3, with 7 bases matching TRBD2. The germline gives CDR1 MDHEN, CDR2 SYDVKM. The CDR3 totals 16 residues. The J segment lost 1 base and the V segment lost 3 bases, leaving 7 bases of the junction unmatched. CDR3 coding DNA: TGTGCCAGCAGTTTTTCGGGGGGTGCTGGCACAGATACGCAGTATTTT. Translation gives CASSFSGGAGTDTQYF.

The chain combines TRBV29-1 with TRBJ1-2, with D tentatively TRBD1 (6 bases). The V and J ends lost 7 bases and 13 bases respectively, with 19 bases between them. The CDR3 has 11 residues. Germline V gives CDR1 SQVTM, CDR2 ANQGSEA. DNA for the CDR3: TGCAGCGCTGGGGCAGGGGTTAGTCCCACCTTC. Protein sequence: CSAGAGVSPTF.

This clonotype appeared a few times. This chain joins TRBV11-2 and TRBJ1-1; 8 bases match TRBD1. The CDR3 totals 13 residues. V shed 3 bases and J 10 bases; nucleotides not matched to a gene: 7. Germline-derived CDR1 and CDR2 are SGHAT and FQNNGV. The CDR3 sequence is CASSFFRGQGAFF. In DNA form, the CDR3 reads TGTGCCAGCAGCTTTTTCAGGGGGCAGGGAGCTTTCTTT.

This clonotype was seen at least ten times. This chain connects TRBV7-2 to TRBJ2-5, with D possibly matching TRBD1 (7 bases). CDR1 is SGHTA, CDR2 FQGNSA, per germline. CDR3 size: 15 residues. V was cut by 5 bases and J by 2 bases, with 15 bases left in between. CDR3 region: CASSPQGGQQETQYF. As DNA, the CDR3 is TGTGCCAGCAGCCCCCAGGGGGGACAGCAAGAGACCCAGTACTTC.

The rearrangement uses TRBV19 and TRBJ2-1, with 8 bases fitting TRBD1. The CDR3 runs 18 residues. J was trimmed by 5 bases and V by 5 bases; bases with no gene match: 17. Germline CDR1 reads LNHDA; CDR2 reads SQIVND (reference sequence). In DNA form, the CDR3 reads TGTGCCAGTAGTTGGATCCCCAACCCGACAGGGGTTAACAATGAGCAGTTCTTC. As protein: CASSWIPNPTGVNNEQFF.

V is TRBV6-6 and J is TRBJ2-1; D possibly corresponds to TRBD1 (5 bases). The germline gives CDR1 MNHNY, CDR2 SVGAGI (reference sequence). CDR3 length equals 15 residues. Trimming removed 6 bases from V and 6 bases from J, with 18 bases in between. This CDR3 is CASSAGGAGGNEQFF. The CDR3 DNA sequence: TGTGCCAGCAGCGCTGGTGGGGCCGGCGGCAATGAGCAGTTCTTC.

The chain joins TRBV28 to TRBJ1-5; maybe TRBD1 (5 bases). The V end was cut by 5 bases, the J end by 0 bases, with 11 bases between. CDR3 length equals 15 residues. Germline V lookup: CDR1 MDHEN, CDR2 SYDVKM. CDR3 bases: TGTGCCAGCAGTCCAGGACATACTAGCAATCAGCCCCAGCATTTT. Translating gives CASSPGHTSNQPQHF.

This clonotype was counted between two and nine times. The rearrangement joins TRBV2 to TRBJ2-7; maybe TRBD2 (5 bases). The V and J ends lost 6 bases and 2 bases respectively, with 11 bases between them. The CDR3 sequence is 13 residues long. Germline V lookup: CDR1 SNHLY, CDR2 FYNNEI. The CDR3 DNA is TGTGCCAGCAGGGCTAGCTTTGCCTACGAGCAGTACTTC. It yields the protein CASRASFAYEQYF.

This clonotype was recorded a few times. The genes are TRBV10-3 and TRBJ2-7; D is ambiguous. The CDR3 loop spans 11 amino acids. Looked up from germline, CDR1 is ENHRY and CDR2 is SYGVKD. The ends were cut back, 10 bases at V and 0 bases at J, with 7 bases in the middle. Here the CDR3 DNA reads TGTGCCACGGAGAGCTCCTACGAGCAGTACTTC. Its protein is CATESSYEQYF.

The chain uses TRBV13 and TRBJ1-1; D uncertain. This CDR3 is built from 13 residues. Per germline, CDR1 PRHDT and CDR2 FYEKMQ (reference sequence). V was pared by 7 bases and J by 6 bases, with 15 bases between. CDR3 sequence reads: CASISSWPAEAFF. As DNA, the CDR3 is TGTGCCAGCATTTCTTCATGGCCTGCTGAAGCTTTCTTT.